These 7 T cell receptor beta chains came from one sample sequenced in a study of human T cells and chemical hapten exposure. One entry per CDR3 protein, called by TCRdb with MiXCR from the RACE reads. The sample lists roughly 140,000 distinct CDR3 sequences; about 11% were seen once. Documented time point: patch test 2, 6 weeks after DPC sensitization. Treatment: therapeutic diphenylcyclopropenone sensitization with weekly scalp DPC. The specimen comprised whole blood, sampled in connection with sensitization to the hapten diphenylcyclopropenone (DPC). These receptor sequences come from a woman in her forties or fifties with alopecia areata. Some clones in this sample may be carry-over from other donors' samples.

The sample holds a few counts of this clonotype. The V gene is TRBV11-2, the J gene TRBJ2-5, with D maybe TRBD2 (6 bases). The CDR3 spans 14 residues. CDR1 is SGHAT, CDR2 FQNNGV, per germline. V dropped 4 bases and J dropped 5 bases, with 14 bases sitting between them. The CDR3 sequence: CASSSGGGRETQYF. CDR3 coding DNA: TGTGCCAGCAGCTCAGGAGGAGGGCGGGAGACCCAGTACTTC.

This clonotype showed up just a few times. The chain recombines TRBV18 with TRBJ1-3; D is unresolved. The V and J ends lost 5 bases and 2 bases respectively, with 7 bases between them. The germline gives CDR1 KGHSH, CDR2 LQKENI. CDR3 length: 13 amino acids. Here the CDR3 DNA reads TGTGCCAGCTCAGGGTCCACTGGAAACACCATATATTTT. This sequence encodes CASSGSTGNTIYF.

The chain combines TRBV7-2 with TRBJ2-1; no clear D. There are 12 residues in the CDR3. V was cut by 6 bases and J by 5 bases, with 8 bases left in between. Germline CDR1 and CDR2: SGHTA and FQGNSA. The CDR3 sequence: CASRTLNNEQFF. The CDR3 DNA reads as TGTGCCAGCAGGACATTGAACAATGAGCAGTTCTTC.

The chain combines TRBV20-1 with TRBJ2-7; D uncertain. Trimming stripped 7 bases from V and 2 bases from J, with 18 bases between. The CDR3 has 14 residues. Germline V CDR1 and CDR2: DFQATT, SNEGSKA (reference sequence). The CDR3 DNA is TGCAGTGTCGCCCAATTGTTGGGCCCCTACGAGCAGTACTTC. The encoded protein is CSVAQLLGPYEQYF.

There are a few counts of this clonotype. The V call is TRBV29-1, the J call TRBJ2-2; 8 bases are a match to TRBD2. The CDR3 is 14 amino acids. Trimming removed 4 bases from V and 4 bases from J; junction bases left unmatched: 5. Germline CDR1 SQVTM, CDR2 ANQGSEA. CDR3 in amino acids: CSVGMSGGTGELFF. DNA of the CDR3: TGCAGCGTTGGCATGAGCGGGGGCACCGGGGAGCTGTTTTTT.

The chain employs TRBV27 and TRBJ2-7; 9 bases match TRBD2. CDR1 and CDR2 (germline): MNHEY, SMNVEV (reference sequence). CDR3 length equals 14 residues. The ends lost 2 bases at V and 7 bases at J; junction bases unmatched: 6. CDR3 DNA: TGTGCCAGCAGTTTAGCGGGAGGGCCGGGAGAGCAGTACTTC. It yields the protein CASSLAGGPGEQYF.

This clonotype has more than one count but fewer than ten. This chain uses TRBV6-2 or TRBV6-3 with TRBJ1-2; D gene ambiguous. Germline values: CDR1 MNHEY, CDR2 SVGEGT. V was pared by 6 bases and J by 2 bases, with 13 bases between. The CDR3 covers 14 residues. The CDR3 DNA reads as TGTGCCAGCAGCCGAGACGGAAAAAACTATGGCTACACCTTC. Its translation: CASSRDGKNYGYTF.